The clone carrying this T cell receptor (beta chain) was detected many times. Its target is not known. This specimen comes from a study of CD8 T cells in ankylosing spondylitis. General study results and limits: Ankylosing spondylitis blood appeared to carry a characteristic TCR beta motif of several highly homologous variants.

The authors made TCR beta libraries by quantitative 5'-RACE with molecular barcodes. TCRdb re-derived calls from the 5' RACE reads in MiXCR, one entry per CDR3 protein. The sample has about 130,000 distinct CDR3 sequences; more than 15% are singletons. CDR1 and CDR2 from the germline V gene are SQVTM and ANQGSEA. Between the trimmed V and J ends, which lost 8 bases and 14 bases, there was a span of 10 bases. The CDR3 extends over 8 amino acids. J is TRBJ2-1 and V is TRBV29-1; possibly TRBD2 for D (5 bases). The TCR originated in a male donor with ankylosing spondylitis. The sample consisted of blood, either unsorted or a sorted T cell fraction (not recorded which). The CDR3 here is CSIPGEFF. In DNA, the CDR3 is TGCAGCATCCCCGGGGAGTTCTTC.